Below, 25 T cell receptor beta chains from the same sample are listed, as sequenced in a study of CD4 T cells in relation to SARS-CoV-2 and coronaviruses. These receptors have no known antigen. Produced via immunoSEQ multiplex PCR; TCRdb's table is partial and in-frame only. The table lists 30,000 to 45,000 clones, about 80% of them singletons. Sequencing used memory CD4+ T cells from PBMCs, cultured in vitro. The receptors were sampled from an adult with COVID-19.

This chain joins TRBV11-2 and TRBJ2-3; 8 nucleotides match TRBD1. The CDR3 runs 18 residues. The junction had 12 bases not matched to a gene; V was cut back by 3 bases and J by 1 base. CDR1 and CDR2 (germline): SGHAT, FQNNGV. DNA of the CDR3: TGTGCCAGCAGCTTTGGGCAGGGGGCCACCTCCCGCACAGATACGCAGTATTTT. Translation gives CASSFGQGATSRTDTQYF.

The rearrangement joins TRBV7-9 to TRBJ2-7; maybe TRBD2 (6 bases). Germline loops: CDR1 SEHNR, CDR2 FQNEAQ (reference sequence). Trimming stripped 5 bases from V and 4 bases from J, with 15 bases between. CDR3 size: 14 residues. The DNA of the CDR3 is TGTGCCAGCAGCGCGGGACGGAGAGTGTACGAGCAGTACTTC. Protein: CASSAGRRVYEQYF.

The rearrangement uses TRBV9 and TRBJ2-7; no firm D call. This CDR3 is built from 14 residues. Trimming pared 0 bases from V and 4 bases from J, leaving 11 bases between. Germline V gene data show CDR1 as SGDLS and CDR2 as YYNGEE. The CDR3 DNA sequence: TGTGCCAGCAGCGTAGGAGACTCTCCATACGAGCAGTACTTC. Encoded protein: CASSVGDSPYEQYF.

The chain recombines TRBV6-5 with TRBJ1-2; D gene uncertain. Germline lookup yields CDR1 MNHEY and CDR2 SVGAGI. The V gene lost 4 bases and the J gene lost 4 bases, with 13 bases spanning the gap. This CDR3 contains 14 residues. The CDR3 is CASSSNLLGYGYTF. CDR3 DNA: TGTGCCAGCAGTTCTAATTTATTGGGCTATGGCTACACCTTC.

The V gene is TRBV20-1, the J gene TRBJ2-5, with a possible D match to TRBD2 (5 bases). Trimming removed 4 bases at V and 7 bases at J, with 10 bases between. This CDR3 is built from 11 residues. Germline values: CDR1 DFQATT, CDR2 SNEGSKA (reference sequence). CDR3 loop: CSATGGGTQYF. In DNA form, the CDR3 reads TGCAGTGCTACTGGTGGAGGGACCCAGTACTTC.

The gene calls are TRBV5-1 and TRBJ2-2, with 10 positions matching TRBD2. V lost 0 bases to trimming and J lost 6 bases; unmatched junction nucleotides: 2. The germline V gene encodes CDR1 SGHRS and CDR2 YFSETQ. This CDR3 comprises 15 residues. The DNA for the CDR3 is TGCGCCAGCAGCTTGGCCCTAGCGGGAGCCGGGGAGCTGTTTTTT. This codes for CASSLALAGAGELFF. Drawing the rest from reference TRBV5-1 and TRBJ2-2, the complete variable domain is KAGVTQTPRYLIKTRGQQVTLSCSPISGHRSVSWYQQTPGQGLQFLFEYFSETQRNKGNFPGRFSGRQFSNSRSEMNVSTLELGDSALYLCASSLALAGAGELFFGEGSRLTVL.

This clone was seen more than once but under ten times. The V gene is TRBV4-3, the J gene TRBJ2-5; D is ambiguous. The germline CDR1 and CDR2 sequences are LGHNA and YSLEER. The CDR3 sequence is 15 residues long. V dropped 0 bases and J dropped 0 bases, with 8 bases sitting between them. The DNA for the CDR3 is TGCGCCAGCAGCCAAGATCGCGGTAACCAAGAGACCCAGTACTTC. Translated: CASSQDRGNQETQYF.

V gene TRBV7-2 combines with J gene TRBJ2-5; either TRBD1 or TRBD2 may supply D (6 bases each). This CDR3 is built from 15 residues. Germline CDR1 SGHTA, CDR2 FQGNSA. Trimming removed 1 base from V and 5 bases from J, with 14 bases in between. The CDR3 DNA is TGTGCCAGCAGCTTAGGGGGTCGGAGGGGGGAGACCCAGTACTTC. Its translation: CASSLGGRRGETQYF.

The chain recombines TRBV20-1 with TRBJ2-5; D gene uncertain. The CDR3 is 12 amino acids. Trimming cost V 3 bases and J 5 bases, with 10 bases left between them. Germline-derived CDR1 and CDR2 are DFQATT and SNEGSKA (reference sequence). For the CDR3, the DNA is TGCAGTGCTAGTCCTTCTTGGGAGACCCAGTACTTC. This encodes CSASPSWETQYF.

This sequence joins TRBV7-9 and TRBJ1-2, with a possible D match to TRBD1 (5 bases). V lost 5 bases and J 4 bases, leaving 17 bases between the germline ends. Germline V gene data show CDR1 as SEHNR and CDR2 as FQNEAQ (reference sequence). CDR3 length: 15 amino acids. CDR3 region: CASSPRPGPAYGYTF. The CDR3 DNA is TGTGCCAGCAGCCCGAGACCGGGACCGGCCTATGGCTACACCTTC.

This clone showed up just once. The chain joins TRBV6-6 to TRBJ1-5; maybe TRBD1 (6 bases). Trimming stripped 2 bases from V and 2 bases from J, with 7 bases between. The CDR3 is 14 residues long. Germline assignment: CDR1 MNHNY and CDR2 SVGAGI (reference sequence). The CDR3 bases are TGTGCCAGCAGTTACAGGGGGGGCAATCAGCCCCAGCATTTT. Its protein is CASSYRGGNQPQHF.

This chain links TRBV7-2 with TRBJ1-2; D is undetermined. From germline, CDR1 is SGHTA and CDR2 FQGNSA. The CDR3 runs 13 residues. V lost 5 bases, J lost 5 bases, and 12 bases lay in between. CDR3 bases: TGTGCCAGCAGCCCCCCGGGTCGGTATGGCTACACCTTC. As protein: CASSPPGRYGYTF.

The chain carries TRBV10-2 and TRBJ1-4; TRBD1 aligns across 9 bases. The V segment lost 6 bases and the J segment 7 bases; nucleotides outside the gene matches: 0. The CDR3 runs 12 residues. Germline-derived CDR1 and CDR2 are WSHSY and SAAADI. The CDR3, as DNA: TGCGCCAGCAGGGACAGGGGTGAAAAACTGTTTTTT. The encoded protein is CASRDRGEKLFF.

Note on this clone: An end of the junction does not agree with germline; a read error may underlie this. This chain links TRBV5-1 with TRBJ1-2; perhaps TRBD1 as D (6 bases). This CDR3 is built from 15 residues. Germline CDR1 and CDR2: SGHRS and YFSETQ. The CDR3 DNA reads TGCGCCAGCAGATTGGACAGAAGAGATTACTATGGCTACACCTTC. It is translated as CASRLDRRDYYGYTF.

This rearrangement joins TRBV9 to TRBJ2-1; the D is unclear. Germline assignment: CDR1 SGDLS and CDR2 YYNGEE. Trimming left V 0 bases short and J 8 bases short, with 12 bases between. This CDR3 is 14 amino acids long. CDR3 region: CASSVAMGTHEQFF. DNA for the CDR3: TGTGCCAGCAGCGTAGCTATGGGTACTCATGAGCAGTTCTTC.

This clone has a single count. The chain is built from TRBV9 and TRBJ2-3; D is unclear. Per the germline V gene, CDR1 is SGDLS and CDR2 is YYNGEE. The CDR3 spans 13 residues. Trimming left V 5 bases short and J 0 bases short, with 7 bases between. CDR3 DNA sequence: TGTGCCAGCAGAGAACCAAGCACAGATACGCAGTATTTT. This translates into CASREPSTDTQYF.

This rearrangement joins TRBV6-4 to TRBJ1-4; 7 bases are shared with TRBD1. The CDR3 sequence is 15 residues long. In germline, CDR1 is MRHNA, CDR2 SNTAGT. Losses at the gene ends were 2 bases for V and 3 bases for J; bases not matched to a gene: 3. This CDR3 reads CASSDGQGANEKLFF. In nucleotides, the CDR3 is TGTGCCAGCAGTGACGGTCAGGGGGCTAATGAAAAACTGTTTTTT.

This chain connects TRBV25-1 to TRBJ2-3; D might be TRBD2 (5 bases). CDR1 and CDR2 from the germline V gene are MGHDK and SYGVNS. The CDR3 has 15 amino acids. V lost 2 bases and J lost 0, with 9 bases in between. The CDR3 region has the DNA TGTGCCAGCAGTGAAAGAGGGAAAAGCACAGATACGCAGTATTTT. Protein sequence: CASSERGKSTDTQYF.

The chain carries TRBV18 and TRBJ1-1; the D gene is possibly TRBD1 (6 bases). This CDR3 comprises 13 residues. The germline V gene encodes CDR1 KGHSH and CDR2 LQKENI. Trimming removed 6 bases from V and 1 base from J, with 9 bases in between. CDR3 residues: CASSRDKNTEAFF. In nucleotides, the CDR3 is TGTGCCAGCTCCCGGGACAAGAACACTGAAGCTTTCTTT.

The rearrangement joins TRBV3-1 (or the pseudogene TRBV3-2) to TRBJ1-5; tentatively, D is TRBD1 (5 bases). V was trimmed by 2 bases and J by 6 bases, leaving 11 bases between them. This CDR3 is built from 14 residues. Germline CDR1 and CDR2: LGHDT and YNNKEL (reference sequence). This chain's CDR3 is CASSQWQGGQPQHF. The CDR3 DNA sequence: TGTGCCAGCAGCCAATGGCAGGGAGGTCAGCCCCAGCATTTT.

This clone was seen a single time. This sequence joins TRBV5-1 and TRBJ2-1, with D perhaps TRBD2 (7 bases). The germline gives CDR1 SGHRS, CDR2 YFSETQ. The CDR3 is 14 amino acids. With 0 bases removed from V and 5 bases from J, the gap between germline ends came to 9 bases. The CDR3 coding sequence is TGCGCCAGCAGCTTGGAGCGGGACAACAATGAGCAGTTCTTC. Its protein is CASSLERDNNEQFF. Full variable domain (remainder filled in from reference TRBV5-1 and TRBJ2-1): KAGVTQTPRYLIKTRGQQVTLSCSPISGHRSVSWYQQTPGQGLQFLFEYFSETQRNKGNFPGRFSGRQFSNSRSEMNVSTLELGDSALYLCASSLERDNNEQFFGPGTRLTVL.

V and J are TRBV27 and TRBJ2-7, with 8 positions matching TRBD1. Germline lookup yields CDR1 MNHEY and CDR2 SMNVEV (reference sequence). Trimming took 5 bases from V and 3 from J; bases not matched to a gene: 6. The CDR3 consists of 14 residues. The CDR3 is CASSATGDGYEQYF. The CDR3 DNA sequence: TGTGCCAGCAGTGCGACAGGGGATGGCTACGAGCAGTACTTC.

This clone was counted a few times. This chain links TRBV2 with TRBJ2-1; possible D gene TRBD1, 7 bases. Germline CDR1 and CDR2: SNHLY and FYNNEI. Trimming stripped 8 bases from V and 6 bases from J, with 20 bases between. This CDR3 comprises 15 residues. The CDR3: CASQGGGGAFNEQFF. CDR3 nucleotides: TGTGCCAGCCAAGGCGGAGGGGGCGCTTTCAATGAGCAGTTCTTC.

The chain combines TRBV29-1 with TRBJ1-4; no firm D call. This CDR3 has 12 amino acids. CDR1 and CDR2 from the germline V gene are SQVTM and ANQGSEA. The germline V and J ends were trimmed by 3 bases and 8 bases, with 10 bases remaining between them. The CDR3 bases are TGCAGCGTTGACGCCGGGGAAGAAAAACTGTTTTTT. This translates into CSVDAGEEKLFF.

This chain's CDR3 is CASSQGQGGSNEKLFF. CDR3 coding DNA: TGCGCCAGCAGCCAGGGACAGGGGGGATCTAATGAAAAACTGTTTTTT. This rearrangement joins TRBV4-1 to TRBJ1-4; 11 bases are shared with TRBD1. Looked up from germline, CDR1 is MGHRA and CDR2 is YSYEKL. The CDR3 length is 16 residues. V lost 3 bases to trimming and J lost 3 bases; unmatched junction nucleotides: 3.